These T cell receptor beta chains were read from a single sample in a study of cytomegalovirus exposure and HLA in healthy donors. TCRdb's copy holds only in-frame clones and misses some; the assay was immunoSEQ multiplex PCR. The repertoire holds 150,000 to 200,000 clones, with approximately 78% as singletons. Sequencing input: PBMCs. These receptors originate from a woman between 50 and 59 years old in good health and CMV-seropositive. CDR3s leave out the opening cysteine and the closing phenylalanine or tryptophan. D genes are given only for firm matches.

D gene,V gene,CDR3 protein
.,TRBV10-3,AILATSGEQF
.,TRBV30,AWSFRNSPLH
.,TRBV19,ATKRGRRDTEAF
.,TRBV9,ASTQGMGTDTQY
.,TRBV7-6,ASSLAYQGHEQY
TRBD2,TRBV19,ATSQRGGTGELF
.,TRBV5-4,ASSLGRGQQETQY
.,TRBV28,ASRGGTGELF
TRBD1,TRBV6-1,ASKNTGGGTEAF
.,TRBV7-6,ASSLGAGFSNVLT
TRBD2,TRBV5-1,ASSLDPRLAGAYNEQF
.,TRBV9,ASSVGGGTRTNEKLF
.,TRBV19,ASRPDRWTGELF
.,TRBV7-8,ASSLGAKDQPQH
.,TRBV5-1,ASSLSPGEHGYT
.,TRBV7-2,ASSLGGQNYGYT
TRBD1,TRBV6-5,ASRPQGASEKLF
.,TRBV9,ASSVDGIRGYEQY
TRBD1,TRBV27,ASSLSWTGVSYEQY
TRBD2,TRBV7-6,ASTTSGKSTDTQY
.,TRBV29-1,SAEGSNYGYT
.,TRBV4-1,ASSPRGGGETQY
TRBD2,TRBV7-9,ASSLGLAGAYQETQY
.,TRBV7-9,SSSFGIEAF
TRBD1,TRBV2,ASSPQTGTGESGYT
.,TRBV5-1,ASSLRGGETQY
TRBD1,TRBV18,ASSPRTGSEKLF
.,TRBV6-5,ASSYSTGPGNTIY
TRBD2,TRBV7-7,ASSLGLAGADTQY
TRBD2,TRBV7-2,ASGAGGPNEQF
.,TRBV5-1,ASSLEVGKDTQY
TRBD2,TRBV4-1,ASSSGRTSSYNEQF
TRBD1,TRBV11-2,ASSPDRAQETQY
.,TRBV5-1,ASSLGRASGAIY
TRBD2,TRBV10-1,ASSEKRGAYNEQF
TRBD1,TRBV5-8,ASSLRGQNYGYT
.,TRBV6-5,ASSEYSTNQPQH
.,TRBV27,ASSRDSNYGYT
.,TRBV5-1,ASSPGVSYNEQF
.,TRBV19,ASSIVGGGLNEQF
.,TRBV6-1,ASSEDPTGSNQPQH
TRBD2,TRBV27,ASRPGLAGGTNTGELF
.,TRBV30,AWYGQRNTIY
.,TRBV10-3,AISADTEAF
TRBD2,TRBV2,ASERLAGTYNEQF
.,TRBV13,ASSLGPGEAF
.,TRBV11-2,ASSLGLRSTIY